One sample yielded the 13 T cell receptor beta chains listed below, sequenced in a study of blood T cell repertoires in COVID-19. This table comes from immunoSEQ multiplex PCR, and its TCRdb copy is limited to in-frame clones, with some not included. The repertoire holds roughly 38,000 clones, with approximately 89% as singletons. The sequencing sample was made of peripheral blood. These receptors all come from a woman between 65 and 79 years old with acute or convalescent COVID-19.

This clone showed up just once. The chain recombines TRBV12-3 or TRBV12-4 with TRBJ1-4; TRBD1 might be the D (6 bases). Trimming shortened V by 3 bases and J by 8 bases, and 7 bases separated the two germline ends. The CDR3 consists of 12 residues. CDR3: CASSFQGEKLFF. The CDR3 nucleotides read TGTGCCAGCAGTTTTCAGGGGGAAAAACTGTTTTTT.

This clone occurred once. The chain couples TRBV28 to TRBJ2-2, with D possibly TRBD2 on 6 matching bases. The germline gives CDR1 MDHEN, CDR2 SYDVKM. This CDR3 has 16 amino acids. The V and J ends lost 2 bases and 3 bases respectively, with 13 bases between them. The CDR3 sequence is CASSLHGGIDTGELFF. Here the CDR3 DNA reads TGTGCCAGCAGTTTACACGGCGGGATTGACACCGGGGAGCTGTTTTTT.

The chain links TRBV7-2 to TRBJ1-1; possibly TRBD1 for D (6 bases). The length of the CDR3 is 17 residues. Germline CDR1 and CDR2: SGHTA and FQGNSA. Trimming removed 0 bases at V and 4 bases at J, with 18 bases between. The CDR3 DNA is TGTGCCAGCAGCTTAGCGGGATTAGGACAGCGTAGCACTGAAGCTTTCTTT. Amino acids: CASSLAGLGQRSTEAFF.

DNA of the CDR3: TGTGCCAGCAGCTTAGCGTCAGGGGAATACAATGAGCAGTTCTTC. Amino acid sequence: CASSLASGEYNEQFF. The rearrangement uses TRBV7-6 and TRBJ2-1, with a possible D match to TRBD1 (6 bases). The V gene's germline CDR1 is SGHVS and CDR2 FNYEAQ. The CDR3 has 15 residues. V dropped 0 bases and J dropped 4 bases, with 10 bases sitting between them.

The chain links TRBV3-1 (or the pseudogene TRBV3-2) to TRBJ1-1; 7 bases map to TRBD1. The CDR3 sequence is 14 residues long. The ends lost 1 base at V and 5 bases at J; junction bases unmatched: 4. Germline V gene sequence: CDR1 LGHDT, CDR2 YNNKEL (reference sequence). This CDR3 is CASSQGQGETEAFF. CDR3 DNA sequence: TGTGCCAGCAGCCAAGGACAGGGTGAAACTGAAGCTTTCTTT.

The J gene is TRBJ2-7, the V gene TRBV6-1, with TRBD2 matching over 9 bases. Per the germline V gene, CDR1 is MNHNS and CDR2 is SASEGT. The CDR3 is 15 amino acids. The ends lost 2 bases at V and 3 bases at J; junction bases unmatched: 5. The CDR3 DNA reads as TGTGCCAGCAGTGAAACTACTAGCGGGTACTACGAGCAGTACGTC. It translates to CASSETTSGYYEQYV.

This CDR3 reads CASSLGTGGSYEQYV. The DNA of the CDR3 is TGTGCCAGCTCACTTGGGACAGGGGGCTCCTACGAGCAGTACGTC. The chain combines TRBV18 with TRBJ2-7; 11 nucleotides agree with TRBD1. The CDR3 runs 15 residues. V was pared by 4 bases and J by 0 bases, with 2 bases of the junction left unmatched. The germline gives CDR1 KGHSH, CDR2 LQKENI.

This chain uses TRBV2 with TRBJ2-2; TRBD1 aligns across 7 bases. CDR1 and CDR2 from the germline V gene are SNHLY and FYNNEI. After removal of 4 bases from V and 10 bases from J, the junction contained 3 bases not matched to a gene. This CDR3 spans 12 amino acids. CDR3 in amino acids: CASSVQGEELFF. The CDR3 nucleotides are TGTGCCAGCAGTGTTCAGGGGGAGGAGCTGTTTTTT.

V and J are TRBV18 and TRBJ1-1; 7 bases match TRBD1. From germline, CDR1 is KGHSH and CDR2 LQKENI. The CDR3 spans 15 residues. V was pared by 8 bases and J by 4 bases, with 13 bases of the junction left unmatched. The CDR3 bases are TGTGCCAGCCGTTCCGGGACAGAGCTAGGCACTGAAGCTTTCTTT. Its translation: CASRSGTELGTEAFF.

The genes are TRBV29-1 and TRBJ2-3, with 11 bases aligning to TRBD2. The CDR3 totals 16 residues. J gave up 5 bases and V 6 bases, and 13 bases lay outside the gene matches. The V gene's germline CDR1 is SQVTM and CDR2 ANQGSEA. CDR3 protein: CSVALSTSGRGDTQYF. CDR3 sequence (DNA): TGCAGCGTGGCCCTCTCAACTAGCGGGAGAGGAGATACGCAGTATTTT.

V usage is TRBV27 and J usage is TRBJ1-2; the match to TRBD1 covers 7 bases. The CDR3 sequence is 12 residues long. CDR1 is MNHEY and CDR2 is SMNVEV in the germline V gene (reference sequence). The ends lost 6 bases at V and 7 bases at J; junction bases unmatched: 5. CDR3 nucleotides: TGTGCCAGCAGCCCAGACAGGGCTGGCTACACCTTC. Amino acid sequence: CASSPDRAGYTF.

The chain links TRBV7-9 to TRBJ2-5, with a weak D call TRBD2 (6 bases). V lost 3 bases, J lost 0 bases, and 8 bases lay in between. The CDR3 is made up of 14 amino acids. The germline V gene encodes CDR1 SEHNR and CDR2 FQNEAQ (reference sequence). CDR3 sequence reads: CASSFIADQETQYF. CDR3 DNA sequence: TGTGCCAGCAGCTTTATAGCGGACCAAGAGACCCAGTACTTC.

This chain uses TRBV5-6 with TRBJ2-3, with TRBD2 as a possible D gene (5 bases). The V end was cut by 3 bases, the J end by 2 bases, with 16 bases between. Germline CDR1 reads SGHDT; CDR2 reads YYEEEE. CDR3 length equals 16 residues. Written as DNA, the CDR3 is TGTGCCAGCAGCTGGGCCGGGAACCGGGCCACAGATACGCAGTATTTT. Translating gives CASSWAGNRATDTQYF.